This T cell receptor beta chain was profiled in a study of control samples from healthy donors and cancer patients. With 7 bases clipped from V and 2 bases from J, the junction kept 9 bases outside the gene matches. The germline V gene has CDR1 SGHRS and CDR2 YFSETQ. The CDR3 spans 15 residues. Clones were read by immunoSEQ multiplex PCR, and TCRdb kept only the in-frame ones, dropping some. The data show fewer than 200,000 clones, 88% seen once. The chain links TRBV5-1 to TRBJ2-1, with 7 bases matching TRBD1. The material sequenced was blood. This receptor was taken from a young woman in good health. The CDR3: CASQLTGTAYNEQFF. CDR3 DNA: TGCGCCAGCCAACTTACCGGGACAGCCTACAATGAGCAGTTCTTC. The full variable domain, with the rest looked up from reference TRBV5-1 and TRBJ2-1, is KAGVTQTPRYLIKTRGQQVTLSCSPISGHRSVSWYQQTPGQGLQFLFEYFSETQRNKGNFPGRFSGRQFSNSRSEMNVSTLELGDSALYLCASQLTGTAYNEQFFGPGTRLTVL.